The entry below gives a single T cell receptor beta chain sequence along with its context. The data were taken from a study of blood T cell repertoires in COVID-19. Study overall: Acute and convalescent COVID-19 samples came from the United States, Italy and Spain. PBMCs, B-cell-depleted T cells, or T cells provided the cDNA or gDNA that made up the material.

Germline values: CDR1 SGHAT, CDR2 FQNNGV. J was trimmed by 1 base and V by 6 bases; bases with no gene match: 28. The CDR3 covers 24 residues. How the authors handled the data: Amplification with reference gene primers provided the estimates of nucleated cell counts. The protocol was immunoSEQ multiplex PCR, while the TCRdb copy is restricted to in-frame clones and leaves out a portion. The DNA was the basis for D and trimming; V, J and clone size are from that table. The sample contains fewer than 200,000 clones, approximately 80% of which appear only once. The sample consisted of peripheral blood. The sequence came from a human donor in a cohort sampled during active COVID-19. The chain joins TRBV11-2 to TRBJ2-2, with 11 bases matching TRBD2. The CDR3 loop is CASSVMGGQGLSRGTSGNTGELFF. The CDR3 nucleotides read TGTGCCAGCAGTGTAATGGGTGGACAGGGGCTCAGTAGGGGGACTAGCGGGAACACCGGGGAGCTGTTTTTT.